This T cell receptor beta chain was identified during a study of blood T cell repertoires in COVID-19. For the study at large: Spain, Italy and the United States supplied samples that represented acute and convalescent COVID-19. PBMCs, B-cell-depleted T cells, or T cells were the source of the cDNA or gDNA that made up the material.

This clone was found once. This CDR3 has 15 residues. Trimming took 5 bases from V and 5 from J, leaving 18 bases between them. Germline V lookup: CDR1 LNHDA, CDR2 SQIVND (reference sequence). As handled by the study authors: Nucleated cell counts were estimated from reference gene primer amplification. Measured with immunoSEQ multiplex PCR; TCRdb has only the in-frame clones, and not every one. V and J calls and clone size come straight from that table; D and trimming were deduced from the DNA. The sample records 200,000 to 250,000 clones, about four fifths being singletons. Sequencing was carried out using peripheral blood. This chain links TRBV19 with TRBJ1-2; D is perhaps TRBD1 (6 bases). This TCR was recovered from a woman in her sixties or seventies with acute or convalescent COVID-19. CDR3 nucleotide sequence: TGTGCCAGTAGTCCCACAAGAACGGACAGATATGGCTACACCTTC. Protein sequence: CASSPTRTDRYGYTF.